Shown below are 11 T cell receptor beta chains from a single sample sequenced in a study of T-cell memory formation after mild COVID-19. MiXCR, run by TCRdb on the 5' RACE reads, gives a single entry per CDR3 protein. The sample holds 310,000 or so distinct CDR3 sequences; 15% to 20% are singletons and the top ten take about a fifth. Source material: PBMCs or a T cell subset sorted from them (not recorded which). The receptor source for this set is a man aged 18 to 30 who had mild COVID-19 (a few samples of this study predate the infection). Cell type and time point are not known.

The chain carries TRBV20-1 and TRBJ2-3; possible D gene TRBD1, 6 bases. The CDR3 loop spans 14 amino acids. V was shortened by 1 base and J by 0 bases, with 8 bases between the two germline ends. Germline assignment: CDR1 DFQATT and CDR2 SNEGSKA (reference sequence). Here the CDR3 reads CSARAGASTDTQYF. CDR3 bases: TGCAGTGCTAGAGCAGGGGCTAGCACAGATACGCAGTATTTT.

The chain couples TRBV4-1 to TRBJ1-1; 7 bases agree with TRBD1. The V and J ends lost 4 bases and 1 base, in that order; junction bases with no gene match: 9. This CDR3 has 16 amino acids. CDR1 is MGHRA and CDR2 is YSYEKL in the germline V gene. CDR3 DNA sequence: TGCGCCAGCAGCCGGGGTGCGGGACAGACGAACACTGAAGCTTTCTTT. This translates into CASSRGAGQTNTEAFF.

There are a few counts of this clonotype. This chain uses TRBV10-2 with TRBJ2-7; the match to TRBD2 covers 9 bases. V shed 3 bases, J shed 4 bases, and the junction held 7 bases outside the gene matches. From germline, CDR1 is WSHSY and CDR2 SAAADI. This CDR3 has 15 residues. This CDR3 is CASSDPAGGRYEQYV. For the CDR3, the DNA is TGCGCCAGCAGTGACCCGGCGGGGGGGCGGTACGAGCAGTACGTC.

CDR3 in amino acids: CASSNRERSPLHF. The CDR3, as DNA: TGCGCCAGCTCGAACAGGGAGCGTTCACCCCTCCACTTT. V usage is TRBV5-1 and J usage is TRBJ1-6, with D maybe TRBD1 (6 bases). V gave up 7 bases and J gave up 9 bases, with 14 bases separating them. Germline CDR1 is SGHRS and CDR2 is YFSETQ. The CDR3 length is 13 residues.

This clonotype has at least ten counts. The gene calls are TRBV20-1 and TRBJ2-3; 9 bases are shared with TRBD2. The CDR3 length is 16 residues. CDR1 and CDR2 from the germline V gene are DFQATT and SNEGSKA (reference sequence). V lost 7 bases to trimming and J lost 2 bases; unmatched junction nucleotides: 13. CDR3 region: CSVIPHSGGITDTQYF. The CDR3 DNA sequence: TGCAGTGTTATACCTCACAGCGGGGGGATCACAGATACGCAGTATTTT.

The chain employs TRBV6-5 and TRBJ1-3; D may be TRBD1 (6 bases). This CDR3 comprises 17 residues. V lost 2 bases and J 4 bases, leaving 18 bases between the germline ends. From germline, CDR1 is MNHEY and CDR2 SVGAGI. The CDR3 here is CASSYLSARGSGNTIYF. In nucleotides, the CDR3 is TGTGCCAGCAGTTACCTAAGCGCCAGGGGCTCGGGAAACACCATATATTTT.

The V gene is TRBV20-1, the J gene TRBJ1-5; 9 bases map to TRBD1. After removal of 0 bases from V and 5 bases from J, the junction contained 2 bases not matched to a gene. Germline V gene sequence: CDR1 DFQATT, CDR2 SNEGSKA (reference sequence). The CDR3 is made up of 14 amino acids. The CDR3 sequence is CSARETGGYQPQHF. CDR3 coding DNA: TGCAGTGCTAGAGAAACAGGGGGCTATCAGCCCCAGCATTTT.

About this clonotype itself: A read error may produce the germline difference seen at one junction end. The gene calls are TRBV7-2 and TRBJ1-2; 8 positions agree with TRBD1. The CDR3 sequence is 15 residues long. Germline-derived CDR1 and CDR2 are SGHTA and FQGNSA. The CDR3 nucleotides read TGTGCTAGCAGCTTAGGACAGGGAAAGAGCTATGGCTACACCTTC. It encodes CASSLGQGKSYGYTF.

The V and J genes are TRBV4-1 and TRBJ1-5, with no clear D. Germline V gene sequence: CDR1 MGHRA, CDR2 YSYEKL. The CDR3 sequence is 13 residues long. The V gene lost 1 base and the J gene lost 6 bases, with 7 bases spanning the gap. This chain's CDR3 is CASSQVGLQPQHF. In nucleotides, the CDR3 is TGCGCCAGCAGCCAAGTCGGGCTTCAGCCCCAGCATTTT.

V is TRBV7-3 and J is TRBJ2-3, with D possibly matching TRBD1 (5 bases). Per the germline V gene, CDR1 is SGHTA and CDR2 is FQGTGA. V lost 5 bases, J lost 5 bases, and 11 bases lay in between. CDR3 size: 13 residues. DNA for the CDR3: TGTGCCAGCAGCCGTTTCCAGGGAGATACGCAGTATTTT. As protein: CASSRFQGDTQYF.

This clonotype has a count of ten or more. The chain couples TRBV27 to TRBJ2-1, with TRBD2 matching 10 bases. The CDR3 spans 16 residues. Germline lookup yields CDR1 MNHEY and CDR2 SMNVEV (reference sequence). V shed 5 bases and J 4 bases; nucleotides not matched to a gene: 8. The CDR3 DNA follows: TGTGCCAGCAGTATTGCAGCGGGGGGGTTTTACAATGAGCAGTTCTTC. Translation gives CASSIAAGGFYNEQFF.